This T cell receptor (beta chain) stems from a study of human T cells and chemical hapten exposure. In TCRdb, the RACE reads were re-called with MiXCR into one record per CDR3 protein. In the table there are more than 95,000 distinct CDR3 sequences, around 34% of which are singletons. This sample's time point: patch test 3, about 24 weeks after DPC sensitization. Treatment given: therapeutic diphenylcyclopropenone sensitization with weekly scalp DPC. Germline loops: CDR1 MDHEN, CDR2 SYDVKM. The CDR3 runs 17 residues. The junction had 6 bases not matched to a gene; V was cut back by 0 bases and J by 2 bases.

This chain uses TRBV28 with TRBJ2-3; 9 bases align to TRBD2. This clonotype originated in a man in his forties with alopecia areata. Some clones in this sample may be carry-over from other donors' samples. The sample was whole blood, taken in connection with sensitization to the hapten diphenylcyclopropenone (DPC). The CDR3: CASSLWAGGGNTDTQYF. DNA for the CDR3: TGTGCCAGCAGTTTATGGGCGGGAGGGGGCAACACAGATACGCAGTATTTT.